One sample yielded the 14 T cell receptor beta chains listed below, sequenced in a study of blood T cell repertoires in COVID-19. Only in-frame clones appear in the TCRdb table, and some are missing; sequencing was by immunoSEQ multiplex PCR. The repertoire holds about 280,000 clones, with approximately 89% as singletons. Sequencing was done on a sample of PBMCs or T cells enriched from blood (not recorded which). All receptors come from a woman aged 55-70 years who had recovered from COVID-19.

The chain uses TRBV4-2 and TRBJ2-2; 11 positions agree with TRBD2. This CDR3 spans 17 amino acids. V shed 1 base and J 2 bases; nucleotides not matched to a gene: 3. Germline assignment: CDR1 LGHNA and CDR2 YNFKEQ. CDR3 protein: CASSQASGGPNTGELFF. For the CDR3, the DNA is TGTGCCAGCAGCCAAGCTAGCGGGGGGCCAAACACCGGGGAGCTGTTTTTT.

This chain's CDR3 is CASSQDPGLRISYNSPLHF. CDR3 bases: TGTGCCAGCAGCCAAGATCCGGGACTCAGAATCTCCTATAATTCACCCCTCCACTTT. The chain is built from TRBV3-1 (or the pseudogene TRBV3-2) and TRBJ1-6; D perhaps matches TRBD1 (5 bases). The V end lost 0 bases, the J end lost 0 bases, and 15 bases lay between the germline ends. The CDR3 sequence is 19 residues long. Germline lookup yields CDR1 LGHDT and CDR2 YNNKEL (reference sequence).

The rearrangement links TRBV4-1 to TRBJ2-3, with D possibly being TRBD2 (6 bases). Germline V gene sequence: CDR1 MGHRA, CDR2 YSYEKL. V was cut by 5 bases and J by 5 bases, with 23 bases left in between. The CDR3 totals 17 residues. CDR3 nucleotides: TGCGCCAGCAGCTCAGGAGGGCTAGCCATATCAAAAGATACGCAGTATTTT. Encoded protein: CASSSGGLAISKDTQYF.

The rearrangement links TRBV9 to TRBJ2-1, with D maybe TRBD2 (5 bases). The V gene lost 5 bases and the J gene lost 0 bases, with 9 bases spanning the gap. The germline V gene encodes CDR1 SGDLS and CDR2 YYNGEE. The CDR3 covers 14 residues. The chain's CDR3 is CASSKRSSYNEQFF. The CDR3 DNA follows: TGTGCCAGCAGTAAGCGGAGCTCCTACAATGAGCAGTTCTTC.

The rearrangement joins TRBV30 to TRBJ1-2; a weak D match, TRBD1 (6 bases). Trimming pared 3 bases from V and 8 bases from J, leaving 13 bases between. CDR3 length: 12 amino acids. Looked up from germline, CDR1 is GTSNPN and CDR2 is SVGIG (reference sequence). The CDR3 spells CAWSGQPGGYTF. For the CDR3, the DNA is TGTGCCTGGAGCGGACAGCCAGGGGGCTACACCTTC.

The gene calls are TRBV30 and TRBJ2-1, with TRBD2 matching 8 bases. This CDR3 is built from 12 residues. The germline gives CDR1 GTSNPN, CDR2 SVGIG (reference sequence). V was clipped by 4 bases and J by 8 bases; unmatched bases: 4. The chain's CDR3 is CAWTSGYDEQFF. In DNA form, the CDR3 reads TGTGCCTGGACTAGCGGGTATGATGAGCAGTTCTTC.

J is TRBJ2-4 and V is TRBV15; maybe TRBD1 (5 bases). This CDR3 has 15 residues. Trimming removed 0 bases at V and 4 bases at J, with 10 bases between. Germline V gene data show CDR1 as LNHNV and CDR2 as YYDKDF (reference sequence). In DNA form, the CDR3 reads TGTGCCACCAGCAGAGAGGGGAAGGGGAAAAACATTCAGTACTTC. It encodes CATSREGKGKNIQYF.

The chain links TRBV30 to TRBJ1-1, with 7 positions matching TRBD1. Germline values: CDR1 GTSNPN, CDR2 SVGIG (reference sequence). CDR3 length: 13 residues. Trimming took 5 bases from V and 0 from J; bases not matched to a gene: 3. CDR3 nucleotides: TGTGCCTGGTCTCAGGGGGTGAACACTGAAGCTTTCTTT. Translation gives CAWSQGVNTEAFF. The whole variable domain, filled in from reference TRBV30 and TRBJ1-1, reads SQTIHQWPATLVQPVGSPLSLECTVEGTSNPNLYWYRQAAGRGLQLLFYSVGIGQISSEVPQNLSASRPQDRQFILSSKKLLLSDSGFYLCAWSQGVNTEAFFGQGTRLTVV.

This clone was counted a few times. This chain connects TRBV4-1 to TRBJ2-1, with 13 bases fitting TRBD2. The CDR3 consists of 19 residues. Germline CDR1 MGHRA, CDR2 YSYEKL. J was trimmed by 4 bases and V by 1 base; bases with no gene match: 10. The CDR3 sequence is CASSQATSGGIPTYNEQFF. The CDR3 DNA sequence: TGCGCCAGCAGCCAAGCGACTAGCGGGGGGATCCCAACTTACAATGAGCAGTTCTTC.

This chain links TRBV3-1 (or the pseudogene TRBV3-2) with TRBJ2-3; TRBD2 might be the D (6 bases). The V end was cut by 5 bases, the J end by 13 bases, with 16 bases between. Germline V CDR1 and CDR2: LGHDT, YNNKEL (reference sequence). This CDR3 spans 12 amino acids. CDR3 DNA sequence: TGTGCCAGCAGCTGGGCTAGCGATCGGGAGTATTTT. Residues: CASSWASDREYF.

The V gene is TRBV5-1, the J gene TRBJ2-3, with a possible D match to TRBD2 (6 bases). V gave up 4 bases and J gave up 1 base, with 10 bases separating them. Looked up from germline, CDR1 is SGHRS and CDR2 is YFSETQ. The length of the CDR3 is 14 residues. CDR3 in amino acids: CASSRGGGTDTQYF. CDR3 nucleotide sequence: TGCGCCAGCAGCCGAGGAGGGGGCACAGATACGCAGTATTTT.

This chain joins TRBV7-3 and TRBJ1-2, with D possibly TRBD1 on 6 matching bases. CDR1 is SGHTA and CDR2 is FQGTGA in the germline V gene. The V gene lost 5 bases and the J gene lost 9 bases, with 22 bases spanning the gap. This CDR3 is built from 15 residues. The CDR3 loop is CASSPWTVARTCYTF. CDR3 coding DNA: TGTGCCAGCAGCCCGTGGACAGTGGCTAGGACCTGCTACACCTTC.

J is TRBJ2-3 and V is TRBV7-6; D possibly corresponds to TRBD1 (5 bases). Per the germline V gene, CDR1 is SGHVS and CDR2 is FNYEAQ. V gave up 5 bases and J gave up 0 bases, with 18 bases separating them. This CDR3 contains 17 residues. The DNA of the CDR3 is TGTGCCAGCAGCCTCACTTCAGACAGTTCTAGCACAGATACGCAGTATTTT. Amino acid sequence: CASSLTSDSSSTDTQYF.

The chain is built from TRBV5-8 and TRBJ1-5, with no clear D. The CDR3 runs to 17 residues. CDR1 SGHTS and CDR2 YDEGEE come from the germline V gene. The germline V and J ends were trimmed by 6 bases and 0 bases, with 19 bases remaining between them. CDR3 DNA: TGTGCCAGCACCGTGGGAGGAGAAATTTATAGCAATCAGCCCCAGCATTTT. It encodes CASTVGGEIYSNQPQHF.